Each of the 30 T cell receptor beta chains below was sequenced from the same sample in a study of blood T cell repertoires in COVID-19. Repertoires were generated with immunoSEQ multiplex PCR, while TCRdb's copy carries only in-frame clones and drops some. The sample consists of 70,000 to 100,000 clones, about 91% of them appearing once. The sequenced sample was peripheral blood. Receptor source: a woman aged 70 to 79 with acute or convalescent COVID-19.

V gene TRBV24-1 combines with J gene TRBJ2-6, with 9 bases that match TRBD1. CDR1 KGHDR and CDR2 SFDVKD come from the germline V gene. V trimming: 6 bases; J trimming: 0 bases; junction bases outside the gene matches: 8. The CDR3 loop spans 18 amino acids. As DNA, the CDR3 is TGTGCCACCAGTATAGGACAGGGGCGACTCTCTGGGGCCAACGTCCTGACTTTC. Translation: CATSIGQGRLSGANVLTF.

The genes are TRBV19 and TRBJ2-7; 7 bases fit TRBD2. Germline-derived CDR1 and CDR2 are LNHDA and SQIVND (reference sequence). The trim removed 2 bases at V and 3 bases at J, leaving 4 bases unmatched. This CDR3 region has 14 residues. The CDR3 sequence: CASSITGGGYEQYF. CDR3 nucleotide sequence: TGTGCCAGTAGTATAACGGGCGGGGGCTACGAGCAGTACTTC.

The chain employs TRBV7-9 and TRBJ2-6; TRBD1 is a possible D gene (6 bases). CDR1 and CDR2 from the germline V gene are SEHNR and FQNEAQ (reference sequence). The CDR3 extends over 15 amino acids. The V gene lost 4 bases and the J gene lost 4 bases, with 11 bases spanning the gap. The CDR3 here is CASSSGDLGANVLTF. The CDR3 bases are TGTGCCAGCAGCTCAGGGGATTTAGGGGCCAACGTCCTGACTTTC.

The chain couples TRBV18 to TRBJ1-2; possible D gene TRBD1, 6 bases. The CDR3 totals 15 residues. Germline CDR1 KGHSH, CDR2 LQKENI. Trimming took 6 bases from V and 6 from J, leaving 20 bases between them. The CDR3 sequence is CASSTESGGWDGYTF. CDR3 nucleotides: TGTGCCAGCTCGACGGAGAGCGGGGGCTGGGATGGCTACACCTTC.

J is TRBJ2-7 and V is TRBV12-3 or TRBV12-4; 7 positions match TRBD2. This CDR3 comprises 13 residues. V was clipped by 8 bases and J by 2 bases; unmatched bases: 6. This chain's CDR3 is CASSFAGAYEQYF. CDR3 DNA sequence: TGTGCCAGCTCCTTCGCGGGGGCCTACGAGCAGTACTTC.

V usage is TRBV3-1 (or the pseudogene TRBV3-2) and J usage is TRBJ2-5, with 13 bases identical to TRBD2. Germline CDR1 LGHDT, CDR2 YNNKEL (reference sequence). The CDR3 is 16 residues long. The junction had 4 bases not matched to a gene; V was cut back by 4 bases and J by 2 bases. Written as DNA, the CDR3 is TGTGCCAGCAGCCCACAACTAGCGGGAGGGCAAGAGACCCAGTACTTC. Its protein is CASSPQLAGGQETQYF.

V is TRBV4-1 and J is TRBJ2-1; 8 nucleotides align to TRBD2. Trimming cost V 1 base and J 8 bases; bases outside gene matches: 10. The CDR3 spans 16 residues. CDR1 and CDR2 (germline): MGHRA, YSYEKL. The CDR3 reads CASSQGGAGGSDEQFF. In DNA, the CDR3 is TGCGCCAGCAGCCAAGGAGGGGCGGGAGGATCGGATGAGCAGTTCTTC.

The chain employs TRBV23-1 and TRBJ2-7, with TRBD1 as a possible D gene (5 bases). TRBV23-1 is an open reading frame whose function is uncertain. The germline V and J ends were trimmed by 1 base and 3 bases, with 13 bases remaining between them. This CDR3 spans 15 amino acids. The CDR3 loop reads CASSQWGGRYYEQYF. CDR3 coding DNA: TGCGCCAGCAGTCAATGGGGCGGTCGCTACTACGAGCAGTACTTC.

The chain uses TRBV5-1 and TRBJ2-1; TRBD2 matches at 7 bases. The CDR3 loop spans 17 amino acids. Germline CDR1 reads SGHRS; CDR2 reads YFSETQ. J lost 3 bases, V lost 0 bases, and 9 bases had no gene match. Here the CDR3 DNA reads TGCGCCAGCAGCTTGGCGATCAAACTAGCGAACTACAATGAGCAGTTCTTC. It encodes CASSLAIKLANYNEQFF.

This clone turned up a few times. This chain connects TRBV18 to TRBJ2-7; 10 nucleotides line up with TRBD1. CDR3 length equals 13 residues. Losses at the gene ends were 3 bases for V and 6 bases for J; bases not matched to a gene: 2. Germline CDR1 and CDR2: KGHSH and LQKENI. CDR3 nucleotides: TGTGCCAGCTCACCGGGACAGGGGCGCGAGCAGTACTTC. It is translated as CASSPGQGREQYF.

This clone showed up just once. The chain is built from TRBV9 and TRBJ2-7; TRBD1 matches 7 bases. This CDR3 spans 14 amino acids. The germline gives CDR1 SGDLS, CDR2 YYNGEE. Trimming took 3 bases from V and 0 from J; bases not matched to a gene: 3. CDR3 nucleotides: TGTGCCAGCAGCGCCGGACAGGCCTCCTACGAGCAGTACTTC. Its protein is CASSAGQASYEQYF.

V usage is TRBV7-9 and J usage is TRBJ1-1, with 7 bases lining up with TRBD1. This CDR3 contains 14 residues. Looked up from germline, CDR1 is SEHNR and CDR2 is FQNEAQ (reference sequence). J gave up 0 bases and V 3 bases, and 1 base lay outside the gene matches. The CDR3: CASSLGQLNTEAFF. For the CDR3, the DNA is TGTGCCAGCAGCTTGGGACAGTTGAACACTGAAGCTTTCTTT.

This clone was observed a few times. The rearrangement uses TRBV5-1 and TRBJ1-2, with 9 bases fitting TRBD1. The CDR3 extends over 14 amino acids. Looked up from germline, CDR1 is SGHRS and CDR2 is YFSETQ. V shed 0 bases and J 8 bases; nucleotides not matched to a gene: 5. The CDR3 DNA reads TGCGCCAGCAGCTTGGGGACAGGGGAGAGAGGCTACACCTTC. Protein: CASSLGTGERGYTF.

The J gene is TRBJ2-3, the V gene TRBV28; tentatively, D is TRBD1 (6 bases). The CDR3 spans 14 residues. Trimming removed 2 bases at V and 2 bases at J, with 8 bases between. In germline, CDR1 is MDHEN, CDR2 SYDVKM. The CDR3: CASSLGGSTDTQYF. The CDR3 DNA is TGTGCCAGCAGTTTAGGGGGCTCCACAGATACGCAGTATTTT.

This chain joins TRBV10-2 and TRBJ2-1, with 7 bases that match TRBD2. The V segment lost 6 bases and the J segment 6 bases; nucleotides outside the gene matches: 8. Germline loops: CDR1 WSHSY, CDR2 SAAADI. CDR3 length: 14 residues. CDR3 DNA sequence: TGCGCCAGCAGAAGCGGGAATAGTGCCAATGAGCAGTTCTTC. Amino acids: CASRSGNSANEQFF.

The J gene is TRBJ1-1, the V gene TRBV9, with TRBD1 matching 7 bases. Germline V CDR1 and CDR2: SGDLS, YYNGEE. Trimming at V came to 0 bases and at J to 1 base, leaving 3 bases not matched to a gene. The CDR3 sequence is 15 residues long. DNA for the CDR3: TGTGCCAGCAGCGTAGGTAACAGGGGGAACACTGAAGCTTTCTTT. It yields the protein CASSVGNRGNTEAFF. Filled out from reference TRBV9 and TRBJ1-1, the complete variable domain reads DSGVTQTPKHLITATGQRVTLRCSPRSGDLSVYWYQQSLDQGLQFLIQYYNGEERAKGNILERFSAQQFPDLHSELNLSSLELGDSALYFCASSVGNRGNTEAFFGQGTRLTVV.

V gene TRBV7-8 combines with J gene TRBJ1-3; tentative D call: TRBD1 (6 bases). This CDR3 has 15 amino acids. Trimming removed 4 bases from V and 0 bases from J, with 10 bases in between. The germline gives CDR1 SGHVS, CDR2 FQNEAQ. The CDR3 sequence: CASSSRGPSGNTIYF. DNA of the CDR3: TGTGCCAGCAGCTCCAGGGGCCCCTCTGGAAACACCATATATTTT.

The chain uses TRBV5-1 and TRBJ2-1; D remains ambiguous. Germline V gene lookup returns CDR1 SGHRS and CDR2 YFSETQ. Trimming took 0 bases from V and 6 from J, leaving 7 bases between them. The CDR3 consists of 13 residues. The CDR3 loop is CASSLGQVNEQFF. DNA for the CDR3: TGCGCCAGCAGCTTGGGGCAGGTCAATGAGCAGTTCTTC.

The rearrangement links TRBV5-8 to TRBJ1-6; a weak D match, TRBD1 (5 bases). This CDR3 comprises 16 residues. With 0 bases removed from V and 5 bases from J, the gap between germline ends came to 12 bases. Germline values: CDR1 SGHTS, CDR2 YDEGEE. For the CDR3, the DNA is TGTGCCAGCAGCTTGGTCCCGGGACTGAATAATTCACCCCTCCACTTT. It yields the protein CASSLVPGLNNSPLHF.

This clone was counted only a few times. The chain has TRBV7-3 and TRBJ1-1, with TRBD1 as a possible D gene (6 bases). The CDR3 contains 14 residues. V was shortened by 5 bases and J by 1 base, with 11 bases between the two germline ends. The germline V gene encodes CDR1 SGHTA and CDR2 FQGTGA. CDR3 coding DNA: TGTGCCAGCAGCCTCGACAGGAGGAACACTGAAGCTTTCTTT. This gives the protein CASSLDRRNTEAFF.

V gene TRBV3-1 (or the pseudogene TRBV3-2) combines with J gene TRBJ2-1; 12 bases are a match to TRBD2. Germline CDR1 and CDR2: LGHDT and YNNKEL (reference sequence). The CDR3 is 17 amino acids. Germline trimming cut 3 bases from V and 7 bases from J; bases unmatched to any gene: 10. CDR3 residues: CASSHGLAGGPLNEQFF. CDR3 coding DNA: TGTGCCAGCAGCCATGGGCTAGCGGGGGGGCCTTTGAATGAGCAGTTCTTC.

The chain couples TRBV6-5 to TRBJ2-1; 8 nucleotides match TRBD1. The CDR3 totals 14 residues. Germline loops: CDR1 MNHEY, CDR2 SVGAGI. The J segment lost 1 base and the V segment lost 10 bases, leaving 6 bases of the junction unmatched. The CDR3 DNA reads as TGTGCCACCACACAGGGGGTATCCTACAATGAGCAGTTCTTC. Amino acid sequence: CATTQGVSYNEQFF.

The CDR3 DNA reads as TGCAGCGTGGCTAGGGAGGGTATGAACACTGAAGCTTTCTTT. This translates into CSVAREGMNTEAFF. J is TRBJ1-1 and V is TRBV29-1; D uncertain. The CDR3 loop spans 14 amino acids. Germline V gene data show CDR1 as SQVTM and CDR2 as ANQGSEA. V lost 6 bases and J 0 bases, leaving 14 bases between the germline ends. Combining the CDR3 with reference TRBV29-1 and TRBJ1-1 gives the whole variable domain SAVISQKPSRDICQRGTSLTIQCQVDSQVTMMFWYRQQPGQSLTLIATANQGSEATYESGFVIDKFPISRPNLTFSTLTVSNMSPEDSSIYLCSVAREGMNTEAFFGQGTRLTVV.

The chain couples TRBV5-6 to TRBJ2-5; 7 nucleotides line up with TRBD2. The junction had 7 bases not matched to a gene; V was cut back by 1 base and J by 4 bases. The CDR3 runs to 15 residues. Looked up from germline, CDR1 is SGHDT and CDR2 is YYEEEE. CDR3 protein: CASSLWAGVRETQYF. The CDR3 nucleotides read TGTGCCAGCAGCTTGTGGGCGGGGGTTCGAGAGACCCAGTACTTC.

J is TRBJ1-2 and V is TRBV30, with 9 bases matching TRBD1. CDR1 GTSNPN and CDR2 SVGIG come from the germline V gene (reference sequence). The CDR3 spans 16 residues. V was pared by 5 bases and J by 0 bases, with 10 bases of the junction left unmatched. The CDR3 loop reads CAWAKNRGRANYGYTF. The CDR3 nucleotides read TGTGCCTGGGCTAAAAACAGGGGGCGGGCTAACTATGGCTACACCTTC.

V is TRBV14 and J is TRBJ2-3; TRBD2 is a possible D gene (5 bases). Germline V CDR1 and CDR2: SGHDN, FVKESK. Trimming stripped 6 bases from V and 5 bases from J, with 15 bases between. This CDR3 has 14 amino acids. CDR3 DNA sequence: TGTGCCAGCAGGCTTCGGGGTGGCCGAGATACGCAGTATTTT. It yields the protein CASRLRGGRDTQYF.

CDR3 region: CASSLGASGDGYGYTF. The CDR3 nucleotides are TGTGCCAGCAGCTTAGGGGCGTCAGGGGACGGGTATGGCTACACCTTC. The chain employs TRBV7-8 and TRBJ1-2; D may be TRBD1 (6 bases). The germline V and J ends were trimmed by 1 base and 5 bases, with 17 bases remaining between them. The germline V gene has CDR1 SGHVS and CDR2 FQNEAQ. This CDR3 spans 16 amino acids.

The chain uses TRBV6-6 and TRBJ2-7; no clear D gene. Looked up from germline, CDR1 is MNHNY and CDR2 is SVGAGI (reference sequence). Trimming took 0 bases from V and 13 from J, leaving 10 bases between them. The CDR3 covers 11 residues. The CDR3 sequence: CASSYSARIYF. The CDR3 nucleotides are TGTGCCAGCAGTTACTCGGCCAGGATTTACTTC.

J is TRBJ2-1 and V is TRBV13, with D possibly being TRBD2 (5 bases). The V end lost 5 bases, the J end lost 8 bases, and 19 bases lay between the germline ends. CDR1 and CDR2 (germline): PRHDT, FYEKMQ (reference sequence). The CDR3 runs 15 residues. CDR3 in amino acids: CASSNRRLFLDEQFF. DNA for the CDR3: TGTGCCAGCAGCAACCGAAGACTATTTCTCGATGAGCAGTTCTTC.

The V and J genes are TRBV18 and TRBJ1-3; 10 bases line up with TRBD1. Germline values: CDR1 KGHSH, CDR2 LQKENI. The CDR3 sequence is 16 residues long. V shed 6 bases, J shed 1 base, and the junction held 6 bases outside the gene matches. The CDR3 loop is CASSKTGGLSGNTIYF. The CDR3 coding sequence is TGTGCCAGCTCGAAGACAGGGGGCCTATCTGGAAACACCATATATTTT.